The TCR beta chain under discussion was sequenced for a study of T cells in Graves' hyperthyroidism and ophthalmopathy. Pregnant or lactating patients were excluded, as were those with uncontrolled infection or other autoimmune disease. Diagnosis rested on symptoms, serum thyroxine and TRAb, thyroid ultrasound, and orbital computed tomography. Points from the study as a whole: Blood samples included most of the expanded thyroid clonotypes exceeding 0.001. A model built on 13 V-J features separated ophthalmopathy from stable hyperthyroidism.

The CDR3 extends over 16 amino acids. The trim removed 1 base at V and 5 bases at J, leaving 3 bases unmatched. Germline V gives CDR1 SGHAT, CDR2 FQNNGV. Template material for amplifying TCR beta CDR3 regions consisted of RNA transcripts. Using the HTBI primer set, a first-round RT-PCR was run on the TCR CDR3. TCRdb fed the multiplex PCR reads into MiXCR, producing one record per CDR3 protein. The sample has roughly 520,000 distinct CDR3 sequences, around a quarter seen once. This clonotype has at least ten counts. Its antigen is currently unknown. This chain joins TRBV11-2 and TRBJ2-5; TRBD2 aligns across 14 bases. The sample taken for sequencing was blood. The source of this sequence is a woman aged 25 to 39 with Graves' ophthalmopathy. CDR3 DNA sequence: TGTGCCAGCAGCTTAGGGGGACTAGCGGGGGCGGAGACCCAGTACTTC. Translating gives CASSLGGLAGAETQYF.